The 19 T cell receptor beta chains in this list originate from one sample, sequenced in a study of blood T cell repertoires in COVID-19. Profiled with immunoSEQ multiplex PCR; TCRdb holds only in-frame clones, not every one. The sample holds approximately 220,000 clones; around 81% are singletons and the top ten take over 2.5%. Sequenced input: peripheral blood. The receptors shown here come from a woman younger than 45 who had recovered from COVID-19.

The chain combines TRBV2 with TRBJ2-3, with D possibly matching TRBD1 (5 bases). The germline V gene encodes CDR1 SNHLY and CDR2 FYNNEI. V was shortened by 7 bases and J by 3 bases, with 11 bases between the two germline ends. The CDR3 runs to 13 residues. The CDR3 here is CASNLKGTDTQYF. The CDR3 nucleotides are TGTGCCAGCAACCTAAAGGGGACAGATACGCAGTATTTT. The entire variable domain, with the rest obtained from reference TRBV2 and TRBJ2-3, is as follows: EPEVTQTPSHQVTQMGQEVILRCVPISNHLYFYWYRQILGQKVEFLVSFYNNEISEKSEIFDDQFSVERPDGSNFTLKIRSTKLEDSAMYFCASNLKGTDTQYFGPGTRLTVL.

The chain couples TRBV3-1 (or the pseudogene TRBV3-2) to TRBJ2-5; TRBD2 is a possible D gene (6 bases). Trimming took off 0 bases at V and 4 bases at J, with 12 bases between the two ends. The CDR3 runs 15 residues. Germline V lookup: CDR1 LGHDT, CDR2 YNNKEL (reference sequence). The CDR3 sequence is CASSQDRAGGETQYF. CDR3 coding DNA: TGTGCCAGCAGCCAAGATCGGGCCGGGGGAGAGACCCAGTACTTC.

This chain uses TRBV10-3 with TRBJ2-2, with TRBD1 identical over 8 bases. The CDR3 is made up of 16 amino acids. Germline V gives CDR1 ENHRY, CDR2 SYGVKD. The junction had 11 bases not matched to a gene; V was cut back by 4 bases and J by 7 bases. CDR3 amino acids: CAISVGQGADVGELFF. The CDR3 region has the DNA TGTGCCATCAGTGTGGGTCAGGGGGCCGACGTCGGGGAGCTGTTTTTT.

This clone was counted once. The chain carries TRBV28 and TRBJ1-1; a possible D gene is TRBD1 (6 bases). V lost 2 bases and J lost 3, with 16 bases in between. This CDR3 has 16 residues. Germline CDR1 MDHEN, CDR2 SYDVKM. The CDR3 coding sequence is TGTGCCAGCAGTTTAACTCGGGGGGCTGGAGACACTGAAGCTTTCTTT. It encodes CASSLTRGAGDTEAFF.

The chain combines TRBV30 with TRBJ1-2; D not resolved. The CDR3 covers 13 residues. V was pared by 0 bases and J by 4 bases, with 9 bases between. Germline V gene lookup returns CDR1 GTSNPN and CDR2 SVGIG (reference sequence). This CDR3 reads CAWSVSWPYGYTF. The CDR3 nucleotides read TGTGCCTGGAGTGTATCATGGCCCTATGGCTACACCTTC.

V and J are TRBV30 and TRBJ2-7; 10 nucleotides line up with TRBD1. Losses at the gene ends were 5 bases for V and 4 bases for J; bases not matched to a gene: 8. The CDR3 is 14 amino acids. Germline values: CDR1 GTSNPN, CDR2 SVGIG (reference sequence). The CDR3 DNA follows: TGTGCCTGGGCCGCCGGGACAGGGGATTACGAGCAGTACTTC. This sequence encodes CAWAAGTGDYEQYF.

This chain links TRBV10-1 with TRBJ1-3; unclear D gene. CDR1 WNHNN and CDR2 SYGVQD come from the germline V gene (reference sequence). Trimming left V 0 bases short and J 0 bases short, with 9 bases between. The CDR3 is 16 residues long. The CDR3 bases are TGCGCCAGCAGTGAGTCGGCGGCGATCTCTGGAAACACCATATATTTT. This translates into CASSESAAISGNTIYF.

The chain combines TRBV5-1 with TRBJ1-1; D unresolved. The CDR3 is made up of 13 amino acids. The V end was cut by 2 bases, the J end by 3 bases, with 8 bases between. In germline, CDR1 is SGHRS, CDR2 YFSETQ. DNA for the CDR3: TGCGCCAGCAGCTTAAATCTGTACACTGAAGCTTTCTTT. Its protein is CASSLNLYTEAFF. Full variable domain (outside the CDR3, taken from reference TRBV5-1 and TRBJ1-1): KAGVTQTPRYLIKTRGQQVTLSCSPISGHRSVSWYQQTPGQGLQFLFEYFSETQRNKGNFPGRFSGRQFSNSRSEMNVSTLELGDSALYLCASSLNLYTEAFFGQGTRLTVV.

The chain has TRBV9 and TRBJ2-1; 10 bases agree with TRBD2. Germline V gives CDR1 SGDLS, CDR2 YYNGEE. This CDR3 comprises 18 residues. The V segment lost 2 bases and the J segment 10 bases; nucleotides outside the gene matches: 18. CDR3 sequence reads: CASSVMLAGDTESNEQFF. The CDR3 DNA sequence: TGTGCCAGCAGCGTGATGCTAGCGGGAGACACGGAATCGAACGAGCAGTTCTTC.

This chain joins TRBV6-5 and TRBJ2-7; TRBD2 matches 8 bases. The CDR3 is 15 residues long. The germline V gene has CDR1 MNHEY and CDR2 SVGAGI. Trimming removed 0 bases from V and 2 bases from J; junction bases left unmatched: 3. This chain's CDR3 is CASSYSRRGAYEQYF. CDR3 DNA: TGTGCCAGCAGTTACTCGCGGCGGGGGGCCTACGAGCAGTACTTC.

Here the CDR3 DNA reads TGTGCCACCAGTGATGTCCCGGGACAGGGGGCGCGAGGCTACACCTTC. Translating gives CATSDVPGQGARGYTF. The chain carries TRBV24-1 and TRBJ1-2; 12 bases are a match to TRBD1. The CDR3 is 16 residues long. Unmatched junction bases numbered 9, after V lost 3 bases and J lost 8 bases. The V gene's germline CDR1 is KGHDR and CDR2 SFDVKD.

V gene TRBV5-1 combines with J gene TRBJ2-4, with 16 bases that match TRBD2. Germline V gene lookup returns CDR1 SGHRS and CDR2 YFSETQ. Trimming removed 3 bases from V and 10 bases from J; junction bases left unmatched: 4. This CDR3 is 15 amino acids long. In nucleotides, the CDR3 is TGCGCCAGCAGCTCGACGGGACTAGCGGGAGGGATTCAGTACTTC. This translates into CASSSTGLAGGIQYF. The full variable domain, with the rest looked up from reference TRBV5-1 and TRBJ2-4, is KAGVTQTPRYLIKTRGQQVTLSCSPISGHRSVSWYQQTPGQGLQFLFEYFSETQRNKGNFPGRFSGRQFSNSRSEMNVSTLELGDSALYLCASSSTGLAGGIQYFGAGTRLSVL.

This chain connects TRBV19 to TRBJ2-2, with TRBD2 as a possible D gene (6 bases). The CDR3 is made up of 14 amino acids. V was cut by 8 bases and J by 2 bases, with 12 bases left in between. Germline lookup yields CDR1 LNHDA and CDR2 SQIVND (reference sequence). Here the CDR3 DNA reads TGTGCCAGTTCCATGGGGGGTAACACCGGGGAGCTGTTTTTT. Translated, it gives CASSMGGNTGELFF.

The chain joins TRBV7-3 to TRBJ1-5, with D possibly matching TRBD1 (6 bases). Germline-derived CDR1 and CDR2 are SGHTA and FQGTGA. With 11 bases removed from V and 0 bases from J, the gap between germline ends came to 23 bases. The CDR3 runs 17 residues. CDR3 amino acids: CAGRVTGLGDSNQPQHF. In DNA, the CDR3 is TGTGCCGGGCGGGTGACAGGTTTAGGGGATAGCAATCAGCCCCAGCATTTT.

The V and J genes are TRBV27 and TRBJ1-6, with D possibly matching TRBD1 (6 bases). Germline lookup yields CDR1 MNHEY and CDR2 SMNVEV (reference sequence). Trimming left V 4 bases short and J 7 bases short, with 14 bases between. The CDR3 is 15 amino acids. CDR3 residues: CASSWADSDNSPLHF. The CDR3 DNA reads TGTGCCAGCAGTTGGGCGGACAGCGACAATTCACCCCTCCACTTT.

V and J are TRBV5-6 and TRBJ1-6; D gene unclear. With 4 bases removed from V and 6 bases from J, the gap between germline ends came to 11 bases. Per germline, CDR1 SGHDT and CDR2 YYEEEE. This CDR3 is 14 amino acids long. The CDR3 DNA sequence: TGTGCCAGCAGCACGGGGATGGGTAATTCACCCCTCCACTTT. It translates to CASSTGMGNSPLHF.

The chain joins TRBV30 to TRBJ2-3; 7 bases align to TRBD2. CDR3 length: 14 amino acids. Germline V gene lookup returns CDR1 GTSNPN and CDR2 SVGIG (reference sequence). Losses at the gene ends were 4 bases for V and 4 bases for J; bases not matched to a gene: 8. The CDR3 loop is CAWNAGELADTQYF. CDR3 nucleotide sequence: TGTGCCTGGAACGCGGGAGAGCTTGCAGATACGCAGTATTTT.

This clone was counted between two and nine times. The chain couples TRBV28 to TRBJ2-7, with D maybe TRBD1 (5 bases). V lost 1 base to trimming and J lost 6 bases, with 13 bases between them. The CDR3 length is 14 residues. Germline CDR1 reads MDHEN; CDR2 reads SYDVKM. DNA for the CDR3: TGTGCCAGCAGTTTATTTCTTCAGGGTACCGAGCAGTACTTC. Amino acids: CASSLFLQGTEQYF.

The chain couples TRBV5-1 to TRBJ2-1; D is perhaps TRBD2 (5 bases). This CDR3 has 15 residues. The germline V gene has CDR1 SGHRS and CDR2 YFSETQ. V lost 2 bases and J 7 bases, leaving 16 bases between the germline ends. CDR3 protein: CASSFVAQSGNEQFF. The CDR3 DNA is TGCGCCAGCAGCTTCGTAGCTCAATCGGGGAATGAGCAGTTCTTC.